This T cell receptor (beta chain) is drawn from a study of cytomegalovirus exposure and HLA in healthy donors. Study as a whole: A subsequent analysis stated that the 120 validation repertoires were run on the same platform as the approximately 710 first-cohort repertoires.

Points from the study as a whole: Researchers counted roughly 150 TCR beta chains as cytomegalovirus-associated. Subsequent analysis revealed that first-cohort TCR clusters tended to co-occur in the 130 or so validation repertoires.

Measured with immunoSEQ multiplex PCR; TCRdb has only the in-frame clones, and not every one. The sample has approximately 70,000 clones, 94% seen once. Note on this clone: Its antigen is unknown.

The CDR3 consists of 13 residues. V shed 6 bases and J shed 6 bases, with 14 bases lying between them. CDR1 and CDR2 from the germline V gene are LGHNA and YNFKEQ. Material: PBMCs. The receptor was isolated from a woman aged 18-29 years in good health and CMV-seronegative. The V gene is TRBV4-2, the J gene TRBJ1-2; D may be TRBD1 (6 bases). For the CDR3, the DNA is TGTGCCAGCAGACACAGGGAAGCCCATGGCTACACCTTC. It codes for CASRHREAHGYTF.